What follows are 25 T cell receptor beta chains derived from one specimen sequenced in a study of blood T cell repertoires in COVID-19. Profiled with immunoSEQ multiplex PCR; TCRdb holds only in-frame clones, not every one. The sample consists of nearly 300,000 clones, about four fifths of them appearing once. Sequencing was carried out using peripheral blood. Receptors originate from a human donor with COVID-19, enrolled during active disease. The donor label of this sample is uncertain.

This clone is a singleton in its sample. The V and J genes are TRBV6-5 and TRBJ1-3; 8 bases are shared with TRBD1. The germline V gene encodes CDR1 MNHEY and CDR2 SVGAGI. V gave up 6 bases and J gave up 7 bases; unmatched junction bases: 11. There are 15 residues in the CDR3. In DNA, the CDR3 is TGTGCCAGCAGACGCGGACAGGGCTCTCGGAACACCATATATTTT. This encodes CASRRGQGSRNTIYF.

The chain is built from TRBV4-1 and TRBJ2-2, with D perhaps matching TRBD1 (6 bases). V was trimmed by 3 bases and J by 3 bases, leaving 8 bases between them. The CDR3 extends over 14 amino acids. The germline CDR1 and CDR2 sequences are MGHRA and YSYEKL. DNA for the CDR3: TGCGCCAGCAGCCAGGACAGATACACCGGGGAGCTGTTTTTT. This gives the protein CASSQDRYTGELFF.

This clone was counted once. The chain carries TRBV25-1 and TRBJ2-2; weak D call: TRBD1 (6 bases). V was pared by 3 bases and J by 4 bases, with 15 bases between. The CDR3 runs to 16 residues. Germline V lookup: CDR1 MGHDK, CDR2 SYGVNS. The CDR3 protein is CASSDTAGAITGELFF. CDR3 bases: TGTGCCAGCAGTGATACGGCAGGGGCGATCACCGGGGAGCTGTTTTTT.

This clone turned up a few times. The CDR3, as DNA: TGTGCCAGCAGCGTAGTCCCAGGGGGCAATAATTCACCCCTCCACTTT. Its translation is CASSVVPGGNNSPLHF. The chain has TRBV9 and TRBJ1-6; 8 bases are a match to TRBD1. The germline V gene encodes CDR1 SGDLS and CDR2 YYNGEE. The CDR3 extends over 16 amino acids. V gave up 0 bases and J gave up 5 bases; unmatched junction bases: 4.

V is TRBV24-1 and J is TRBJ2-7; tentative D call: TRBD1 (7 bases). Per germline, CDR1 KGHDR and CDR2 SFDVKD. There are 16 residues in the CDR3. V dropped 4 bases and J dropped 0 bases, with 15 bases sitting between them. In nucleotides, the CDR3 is TGTGCCACCAGTGACCAAAACAGGGGAGGCTCCTACGAGCAGTACTTC. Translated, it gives CATSDQNRGGSYEQYF.

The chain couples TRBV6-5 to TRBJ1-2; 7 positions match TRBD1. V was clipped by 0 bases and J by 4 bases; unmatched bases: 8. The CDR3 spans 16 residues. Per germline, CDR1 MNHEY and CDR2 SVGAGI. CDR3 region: CASSYSKGQVVYGYTF. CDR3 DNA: TGTGCCAGCAGTTACTCGAAAGGACAGGTAGTCTATGGCTACACCTTC.

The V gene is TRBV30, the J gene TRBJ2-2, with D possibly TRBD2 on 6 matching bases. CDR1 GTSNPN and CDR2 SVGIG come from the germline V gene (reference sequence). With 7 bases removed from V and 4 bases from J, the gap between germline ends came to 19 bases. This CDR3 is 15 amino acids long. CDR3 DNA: TGTGCCTCCTTGGGGACTGTTCGGGGCACCGGGGAGCTGTTTTTT. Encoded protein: CASLGTVRGTGELFF.

The CDR3 is CASLGQTIRYGYTF. The CDR3 nucleotides are TGTGCCAGCCTGGGACAGACAATCCGCTATGGCTACACCTTC. The chain recombines TRBV2 with TRBJ1-2, with 7 bases that match TRBD1. CDR1 is SNHLY and CDR2 is FYNNEI in the germline V gene. With 8 bases clipped from V and 4 bases from J, the junction kept 10 bases outside the gene matches. This CDR3 has 14 amino acids.

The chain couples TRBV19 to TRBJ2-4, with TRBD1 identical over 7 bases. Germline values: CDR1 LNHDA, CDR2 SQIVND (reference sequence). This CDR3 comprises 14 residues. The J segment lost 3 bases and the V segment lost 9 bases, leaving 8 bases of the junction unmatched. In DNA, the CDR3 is TGTGCCAGCCAGGGGGTCGGGGACAAAAACATTCAGTACTTC. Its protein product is CASQGVGDKNIQYF.

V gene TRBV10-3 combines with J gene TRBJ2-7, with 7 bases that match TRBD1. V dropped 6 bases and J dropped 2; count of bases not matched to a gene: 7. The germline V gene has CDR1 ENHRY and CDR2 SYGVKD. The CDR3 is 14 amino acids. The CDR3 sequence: CAISPDRATYEQYF. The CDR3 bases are TGTGCCATCAGCCCAGACAGGGCCACCTACGAGCAGTACTTC.

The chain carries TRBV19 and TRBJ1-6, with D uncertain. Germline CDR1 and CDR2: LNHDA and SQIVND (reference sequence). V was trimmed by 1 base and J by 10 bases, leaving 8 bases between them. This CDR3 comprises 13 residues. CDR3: CASSIVGGSPLHF. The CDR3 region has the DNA TGTGCCAGTAGTATAGTTGGAGGGTCACCCCTCCACTTT.

CDR3: CAWSASSYNSPLHF. The CDR3 DNA reads as TGTGCCTGGAGTGCGAGCTCCTATAATTCACCCCTCCACTTT. The chain couples TRBV30 to TRBJ1-6; D remains ambiguous. V lost 1 base and J 0 bases, leaving 4 bases between the germline ends. The CDR3 length is 14 residues. Germline-derived CDR1 and CDR2 are GTSNPN and SVGIG (reference sequence).

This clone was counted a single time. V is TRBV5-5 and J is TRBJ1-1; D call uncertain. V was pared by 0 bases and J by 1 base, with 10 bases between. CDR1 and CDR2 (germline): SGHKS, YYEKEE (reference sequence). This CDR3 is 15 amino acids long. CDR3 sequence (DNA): TGTGCCAGCAGCTTGGCTCGCCCCAGGAACACTGAAGCTTTCTTT. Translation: CASSLARPRNTEAFF.

The CDR3 loop is CASRRRQGAGYNEQFF. The CDR3 region has the DNA TGTGCCAGCAGACGCCGCCAGGGGGCAGGTTACAATGAGCAGTTCTTC. The chain is built from TRBV5-8 and TRBJ2-1; 8 bases agree with TRBD1. The CDR3 is made up of 16 amino acids. The germline V gene encodes CDR1 SGHTS and CDR2 YDEGEE. The V and J ends lost 5 bases and 4 bases, in that order; junction bases with no gene match: 11.

This chain's CDR3 is CASSSSTDTQYF. As DNA, the CDR3 is TGTGCCAGCAGTTCTTCCACAGATACGCAGTATTTT. The chain recombines TRBV12-3 or TRBV12-4 with TRBJ2-3; no reliable D call. V gave up 4 bases and J gave up 2 bases, with 4 bases separating them. The CDR3 runs 12 residues.

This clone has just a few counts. The CDR3: CASSFGTGNPPLHF. CDR3 sequence (DNA): TGCGCCAGCAGCTTCGGGACAGGGAATCCACCCCTCCACTTT. The chain is built from TRBV5-1 and TRBJ1-6, with 9 bases that match TRBD1. The germline V gene encodes CDR1 SGHRS and CDR2 YFSETQ. Trimming took 2 bases from V and 11 from J; bases not matched to a gene: 5. The CDR3 spans 14 residues.

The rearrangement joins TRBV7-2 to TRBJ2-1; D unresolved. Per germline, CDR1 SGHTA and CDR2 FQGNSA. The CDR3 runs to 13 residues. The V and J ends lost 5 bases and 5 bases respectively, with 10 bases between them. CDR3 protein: CASSPSSNNEQFF. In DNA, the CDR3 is TGTGCCAGCAGCCCCTCTAGTAACAATGAGCAGTTCTTC.

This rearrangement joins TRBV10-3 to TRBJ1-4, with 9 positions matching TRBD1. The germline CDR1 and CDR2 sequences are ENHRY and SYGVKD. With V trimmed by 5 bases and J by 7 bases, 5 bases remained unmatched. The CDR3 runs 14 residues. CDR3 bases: TGTGCCATCAGTACCGGACAGGGGACTGAAAAACTGTTTTTT. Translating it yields CAISTGQGTEKLFF.

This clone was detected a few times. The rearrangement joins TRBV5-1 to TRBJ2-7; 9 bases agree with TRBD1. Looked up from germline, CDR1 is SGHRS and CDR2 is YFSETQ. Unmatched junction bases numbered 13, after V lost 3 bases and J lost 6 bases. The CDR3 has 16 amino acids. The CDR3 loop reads CASSSNVGTGFGEQYF. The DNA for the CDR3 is TGCGCCAGCAGCTCTAATGTAGGGACAGGGTTTGGCGAGCAGTACTTC.

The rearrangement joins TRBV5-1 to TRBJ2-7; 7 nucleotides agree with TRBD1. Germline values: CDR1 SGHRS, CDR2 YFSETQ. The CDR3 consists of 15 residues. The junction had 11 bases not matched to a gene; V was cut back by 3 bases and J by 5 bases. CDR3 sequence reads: CASSSTDRVVHEQYF. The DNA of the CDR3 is TGCGCCAGCAGCTCGACTGACAGGGTGGTACACGAGCAGTACTTC.

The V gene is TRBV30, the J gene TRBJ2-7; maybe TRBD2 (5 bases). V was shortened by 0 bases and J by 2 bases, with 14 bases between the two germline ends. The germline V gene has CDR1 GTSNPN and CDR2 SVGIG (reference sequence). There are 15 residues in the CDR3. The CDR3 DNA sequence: TGTGCCTGGAGTGTGACGGCAGGACTTACCTACGAGCAGTACTTC. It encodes CAWSVTAGLTYEQYF.

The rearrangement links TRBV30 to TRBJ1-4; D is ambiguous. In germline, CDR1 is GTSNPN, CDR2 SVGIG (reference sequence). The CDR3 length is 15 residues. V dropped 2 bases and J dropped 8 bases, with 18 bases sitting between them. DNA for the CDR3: TGTGCCTGGAGTAAACGAGGCCCCACCAACGAAAAACTGTTTTTT. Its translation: CAWSKRGPTNEKLFF.

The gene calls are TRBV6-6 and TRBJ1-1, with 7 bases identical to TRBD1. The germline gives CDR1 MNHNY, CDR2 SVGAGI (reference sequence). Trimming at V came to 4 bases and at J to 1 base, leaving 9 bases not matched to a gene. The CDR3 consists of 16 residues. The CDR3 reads CASSSWDSAQNTEAFF. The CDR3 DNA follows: TGTGCCAGCAGTTCCTGGGACAGCGCCCAGAACACTGAAGCTTTCTTT.

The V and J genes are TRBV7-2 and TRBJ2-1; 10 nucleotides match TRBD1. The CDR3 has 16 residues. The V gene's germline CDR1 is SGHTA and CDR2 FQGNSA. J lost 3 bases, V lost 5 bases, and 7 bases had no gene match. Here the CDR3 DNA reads TGTGCCAGCAGCCCTTTGGACAGGGGGAACTACAATGAGCAGTTCTTC. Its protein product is CASSPLDRGNYNEQFF.

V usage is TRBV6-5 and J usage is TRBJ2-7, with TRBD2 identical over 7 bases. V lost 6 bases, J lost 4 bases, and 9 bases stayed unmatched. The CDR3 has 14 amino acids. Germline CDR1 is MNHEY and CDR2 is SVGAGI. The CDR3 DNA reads TGTGCCAGCAGAACGGGGGGAGTGAGTTACGAGCAGTACTTC. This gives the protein CASRTGGVSYEQYF.